This T cell receptor beta chain was identified in a study of OX40 agonist ivuxolimab in advanced cancers. Whole-study context: Intravenous ivuxolimab was administered to patients every 2 weeks at 0.01 to 10 mg/kg. Anti-PD-1, anti-PD-L1 or anti-CTLA-4 therapy given earlier was allowed, and approximately 40% had some. One patient with hepatocellular carcinoma and two with cutaneous melanoma, three in all, had partial responses. Study results and limitations: The mean number of expanded clones was higher in CD8+ T cells than in CD4+.

Assay: immunoSEQ multiplex PCR; the TCRdb copy retains only in-frame clones and omits some. This sample yields tens of thousands of clones, of which 85% to 90% are seen a single time; roughly a tenth belongs to the top ten. As to this clone: Antigen: not known.

The receptor was derived from an adult with an advanced solid tumor such as melanoma, head and neck, liver or kidney cancer. The starting material was CD4+ or CD8+ T cells sorted from blood, obtained in a trial of the OX40 agonist ivuxolimab.

In DNA, the CDR3 is TGTGCCAGCAGCTTAGCCGGGACTAGCGCCGGGGAGCTGTTTTTT. This codes for CASSLAGTSAGELFF. J is TRBJ2-2 and V is TRBV11-2, with TRBD2 matching over 10 bases. Trimming at V came to 1 base and at J to 6 bases, leaving 2 bases not matched to a gene. The CDR3 consists of 15 residues. Looked up from germline, CDR1 is SGHAT and CDR2 is FQNNGV.